Shown below are 32 T cell receptor beta chains from a single sample sequenced in a study of PD-1 blockade in classical Hodgkin lymphoma. Assay used: immunoSEQ multiplex PCR; TCRdb lists only in-frame clones, some missing. The table lists 10,000 to 15,000 clones, under 85% of them singletons, with roughly a quarter in the top ten. After autologous stem cell transplantation all patients relapsed, and prior brentuximab vedotin exposure differed between cohorts. It was by magnetic negative selection that CD8+ T cells were isolated from thawed PBMCs. The sequencing used CD8+ T cells from blood, collected at baseline. All receptors come from a human donor with classical Hodgkin lymphoma.

The count of this clone is one. The chain links TRBV7-2 to TRBJ2-1; D may correspond to TRBD1 or TRBD2 (6 bases each). The CDR3 has 16 residues. CDR1 is SGHTA and CDR2 is FQGNSA in the germline V gene. V was clipped by 8 bases and J by 4 bases, with 21 bases between them. For the CDR3, the DNA is TGTGCCAGCGAGCCGTTTATAGGGGGGAAGTACAATGAGCAGTTCTTC. Translation gives CASEPFIGGKYNEQFF.

The V gene is TRBV10-1, the J gene TRBJ1-5; no clear D. The V and J ends lost 5 bases and 0 bases respectively, with 2 bases between them. Germline CDR1 and CDR2: WNHNN and SYGVQD (reference sequence). The CDR3 covers 12 residues. The DNA of the CDR3 is TGCGCCAGCAGTCATAGCAATCAGCCCCAGCATTTT. This translates into CASSHSNQPQHF.

This rearrangement joins TRBV7-6 to TRBJ2-1, with TRBD2 matching 8 bases. Germline CDR1 and CDR2: SGHVS and FNYEAQ. The CDR3 runs to 16 residues. V trimming: 9 bases; J trimming: 4 bases; junction bases outside the gene matches: 14. The DNA of the CDR3 is TGTGCCAGTAATGTGGGTCACGGGGGGGCTTACAATGAGCAGTTCTTC. It is translated as CASNVGHGGAYNEQFF.

This chain uses TRBV7-9 with TRBJ2-2; D remains ambiguous. The CDR3 is 13 amino acids. V was pared by 5 bases and J by 5 bases, with 9 bases between. CDR1 is SEHNR, CDR2 FQNEAQ, per germline (reference sequence). The CDR3, as DNA: TGTGCCAGCAGCCTAAGTCGAACCGGGGAGCTGTTTTTT. This gives the protein CASSLSRTGELFF.

The V gene is TRBV11-1, the J gene TRBJ2-3; 7 bases match TRBD1. V was pared by 1 base and J by 4 bases, with 2 bases of the junction left unmatched. The germline V gene has CDR1 SGHAT and CDR2 FQDESV (reference sequence). This CDR3 contains 14 residues. Written as DNA, the CDR3 is TGTGCCAGCAGCTTAGAGGGGGCATCAGATACGCAGTATTTT. This codes for CASSLEGASDTQYF.

This clone was picked up a small number of times. J is TRBJ2-2 and V is TRBV6-6; 7 bases align to TRBD1. Germline V gives CDR1 MNHNY, CDR2 SVGAGI (reference sequence). V lost 5 bases and J lost 4; bases outside the gene matches: 7. The CDR3 runs 15 residues. CDR3: CASSRDRASTGELFF. The CDR3 coding sequence is TGTGCCAGCAGTAGAGACAGGGCCAGCACCGGGGAGCTGTTTTTT.

V gene TRBV7-9 combines with J gene TRBJ2-3, with a possible D match to TRBD1 (6 bases). Trimming removed 6 bases at V and 4 bases at J, with 14 bases between. The germline CDR1 and CDR2 sequences are SEHNR and FQNEAQ (reference sequence). The length of the CDR3 is 14 residues. The CDR3 region is CASSPYTGSDTQYF. The DNA of the CDR3 is TGTGCCAGCAGTCCCTACACAGGGTCAGATACGCAGTATTTT.

The chain combines TRBV5-6 with TRBJ2-7; D is possibly TRBD1 (5 bases). Per the germline V gene, CDR1 is SGHDT and CDR2 is YYEEEE. CDR3 length: 13 residues. Trimming removed 5 bases at V and 6 bases at J, with 15 bases between. In DNA, the CDR3 is TGTGCCAGCAGACACCTCAGGGAAGGCGAGCAGTACTTC. Translating gives CASRHLREGEQYF. Filled out from reference TRBV5-6 and TRBJ2-7, the complete variable domain reads DAGVTQSPTHLIKTRGQQVTLRCSPKSGHDTVSWYQQALGQGPQFIFQYYEEEERQRGNFPDRFSGHQFPNYSSELNVNALLLGDSALYLCASRHLREGEQYFGPGTRLTVT.

The CDR3 bases are TGTGCCAGCAGCGCCTACACAAACACCGGGGAGCTGTTTTTT. Amino acids: CASSAYTNTGELFF. V gene TRBV6-4 combines with J gene TRBJ2-2; D not certain. Per germline, CDR1 MRHNA and CDR2 SNTAGT. The CDR3 spans 14 residues. V lost 6 bases and J lost 2, with 10 bases in between.

The genes are TRBV2 and TRBJ2-3; D is perhaps TRBD1 or TRBD2 (5 bases each). Trimming took 7 bases from V and 7 from J, leaving 15 bases between them. The CDR3 length is 13 residues. Looked up from germline, CDR1 is SNHLY and CDR2 is FYNNEI. CDR3 DNA: TGTGCCAGCAAGGGACCCACAACAAATACGCAGTATTTT. Translating it yields CASKGPTTNTQYF.

J is TRBJ2-1 and V is TRBV7-3, with 7 bases identical to TRBD1. Germline V lookup: CDR1 SGHTA, CDR2 FQGTGA. The V gene end was trimmed by 2 bases and the J gene end by 0 bases; junction bases not matched to a gene: 4. CDR3 length: 16 residues. Here the CDR3 reads CASSLRTGSSYNEQFF. DNA of the CDR3: TGTGCCAGCAGCTTACGGACAGGAAGCTCCTACAATGAGCAGTTCTTC.

The chain couples TRBV6-6 to TRBJ2-3; 7 nucleotides match TRBD1. The germline gives CDR1 MNHNY, CDR2 SVGAGI (reference sequence). V shed 6 bases and J 6 bases; nucleotides not matched to a gene: 15. The CDR3 is made up of 16 amino acids. The CDR3 DNA is TGTGCCAGCAGAACCGCTGACAGGGATTTAGTGGATACGCAGTATTTT. Residues: CASRTADRDLVDTQYF.

The V and J genes are TRBV27 and TRBJ2-5; TRBD1 aligns across 10 bases. The tail of the sequence fits TRBJ2-7 better, so the J call may be wrong. Germline assignment: CDR1 MNHEY and CDR2 SMNVEV (reference sequence). CDR3 size: 14 residues. The CDR3 DNA reads TGTGCCAGCAGTCATGGGGACAGGGGCTACGAGCAGTACTTC. This translates into CASSHGDRGYEQYF.

V and J are TRBV7-2 and TRBJ2-7; the D is unclear. Germline-derived CDR1 and CDR2 are SGHTA and FQGNSA. CDR3 length: 12 amino acids. V was trimmed by 2 bases and J by 6 bases, leaving 8 bases between them. CDR3 sequence reads: CASSLFPLEQYF. In nucleotides, the CDR3 is TGTGCCAGCAGCTTATTCCCTCTCGAGCAGTACTTC.

This rearrangement joins TRBV7-9 to TRBJ1-2; D remains ambiguous. The CDR3 has 13 residues. The germline gives CDR1 SEHNR, CDR2 FQNEAQ (reference sequence). V was trimmed by 1 base and J by 3 bases, leaving 6 bases between them. The CDR3 spells CASSLVGDYGYTF. The CDR3 nucleotides are TGTGCCAGCAGCTTAGTGGGAGACTATGGCTACACCTTC.

The chain employs TRBV30 and TRBJ1-1; the D is unclear. This CDR3 has 13 residues. V was trimmed by 8 bases and J by 2 bases, leaving 15 bases between them. The germline V gene has CDR1 GTSNPN and CDR2 SVGIG (reference sequence). The CDR3 loop reads CAGGPVENTEAFF. The CDR3, as DNA: TGTGCCGGCGGACCAGTGGAAAACACTGAAGCTTTCTTT. Full variable domain (outside the CDR3, taken from reference TRBV30 and TRBJ1-1): SQTIHQWPATLVQPVGSPLSLECTVEGTSNPNLYWYRQAAGRGLQLLFYSVGIGQISSEVPQNLSASRPQDRQFILSSKKLLLSDSGFYLCAGGPVENTEAFFGQGTRLTVV.

The chain uses TRBV2 and TRBJ1-4; D gene uncertain. V was cut by 3 bases and J by 7 bases, with 12 bases left in between. The CDR3 has 14 residues. Germline assignment: CDR1 SNHLY and CDR2 FYNNEI. In nucleotides, the CDR3 is TGTGCCAGCAGTGAGCTTTCGGGTATTGAAAAACTGTTTTTT. This encodes CASSELSGIEKLFF.

The CDR3 region is CASSLGRDIFLTEAFF. The CDR3 coding sequence is TGTGCCAGCAGCTTGGGCCGGGACATATTCCTCACTGAAGCTTTCTTT. The chain combines TRBV5-6 with TRBJ1-1; TRBD1 is a possible D gene (6 bases). The CDR3 is made up of 16 amino acids. Germline loops: CDR1 SGHDT, CDR2 YYEEEE. V lost 0 bases, J lost 4 bases, and 16 bases lay in between.

V gene TRBV6-5 combines with J gene TRBJ2-7, with 7 bases fitting TRBD1. The CDR3 is 15 residues long. With V trimmed by 6 bases and J by 4 bases, 12 bases remained unmatched. The V gene's germline CDR1 is MNHEY and CDR2 SVGAGI. CDR3 in DNA: TGTGCCAGCAGGGGCATCGGACAGGAGAAATACGAGCAGTACTTC. Translated: CASRGIGQEKYEQYF.

The chain carries TRBV10-1 and TRBJ2-7; TRBD2 aligns across 7 bases. Germline V CDR1 and CDR2: WNHNN, SYGVQD (reference sequence). J lost 0 bases, V lost 2 bases, and 4 bases had no gene match. The CDR3 runs to 15 residues. The CDR3 reads CASSEGRGISYEQYF. CDR3 sequence (DNA): TGCGCCAGCAGTGAGGGGAGGGGAATCTCCTACGAGCAGTACTTC.

The rearrangement links TRBV4-3 to TRBJ1-1; D uncertain. Trimming left V 1 base short and J 0 bases short, with 12 bases between. CDR1 LGHNA and CDR2 YSLEER come from the germline V gene. CDR3 length equals 16 residues. CDR3 residues: CASSQARSLMNTEAFF. The CDR3 nucleotides are TGCGCCAGCAGCCAAGCTCGCAGCCTTATGAACACTGAAGCTTTCTTT.

A few counts support this clone. The chain couples TRBV6-5 to TRBJ1-1; D might be TRBD1 (5 bases). CDR3 size: 14 residues. The V end was cut by 6 bases, the J end by 3 bases, with 14 bases between. Germline V lookup: CDR1 MNHEY, CDR2 SVGAGI. CDR3 bases: TGTGCCAGCAGATTCACTGGAGGGGACACTGAAGCTTTCTTT. It specifies CASRFTGGDTEAFF.

V gene TRBV5-1 combines with J gene TRBJ2-7; tentatively, D is TRBD1 or TRBD2 (5 bases each). Germline CDR1 SGHRS, CDR2 YFSETQ. There are 14 residues in the CDR3. The V and J ends lost 4 bases and 10 bases respectively, with 21 bases between them. DNA of the CDR3: TGCGCCAGCAGCCCCAGGGACGTCTCAGGGCAACAGTACTTC. Its protein product is CASSPRDVSGQQYF.

This clone was seen a single time. This chain connects TRBV10-1 to TRBJ1-1; no reliable D call. Looked up from germline, CDR1 is WNHNN and CDR2 is SYGVQD (reference sequence). V was trimmed by 7 bases and J by 1 base, leaving 10 bases between them. This CDR3 is built from 13 residues. For the CDR3, the DNA is TGCGCCAGCAAGCACCCTTGGAACACTGAAGCTTTCTTT. This translates into CASKHPWNTEAFF.

This sequence joins TRBV7-8 and TRBJ2-3, with D tentatively TRBD2 (7 bases). The CDR3 has 13 residues. Trimming shortened V by 5 bases and J by 8 bases, and 14 bases separated the two germline ends. CDR1 SGHVS and CDR2 FQNEAQ come from the germline V gene. CDR3 in amino acids: CASSEGGVRTQYF. As DNA, the CDR3 is TGTGCCAGCAGCGAGGGGGGGGTGCGTACGCAGTATTTT.

A note on this clone: The same CDR3 is also encoded by other DNA sequences in this sample. The rearrangement links TRBV5-6 to TRBJ1-3; possibly TRBD1 for D (6 bases). Germline CDR1 is SGHDT and CDR2 is YYEEEE. V lost 5 bases and J lost 0, with 9 bases in between. This CDR3 contains 14 residues. The CDR3 DNA reads as TGTGCCAGCAGTCGGGACAACTCTGGAAACACCATATATTTT. Translating it yields CASSRDNSGNTIYF.

The chain couples TRBV11-2 to TRBJ2-1, with 9 bases fitting TRBD2. The germline V gene has CDR1 SGHAT and CDR2 FQNNGV. The CDR3 extends over 16 amino acids. V was clipped by 1 base and J by 4 bases; unmatched bases: 5. The chain's CDR3 is CASSLGGGVQYNEQFF. The CDR3 bases are TGTGCCAGCAGCTTAGGCGGGGGGGTTCAATACAATGAGCAGTTCTTC.

This clone was recorded a few times. The chain joins TRBV2 to TRBJ2-5; TRBD1 agrees at 9 bases. Trimming removed 1 base from V and 5 bases from J; junction bases left unmatched: 2. CDR3 length: 14 residues. CDR1 SNHLY and CDR2 FYNNEI come from the germline V gene. This CDR3 is CASSEGTGVETQYF. DNA for the CDR3: TGTGCCAGCAGTGAAGGGACAGGGGTGGAGACCCAGTACTTC.

The V gene is TRBV30, the J gene TRBJ1-3; 10 bases line up with TRBD1. Germline V gene lookup returns CDR1 GTSNPN and CDR2 SVGIG (reference sequence). After removal of 4 bases from V and 4 bases from J, the junction contained 4 bases not matched to a gene. The CDR3 extends over 14 amino acids. The CDR3 DNA reads TGTGCCTGGATCGGGACAGGGGCAGGAAACACCATATATTTT. As protein: CAWIGTGAGNTIYF. The full variable domain, in which reference TRBV30 and TRBJ1-3 provide the parts outside the CDR3, is SQTIHQWPATLVQPVGSPLSLECTVEGTSNPNLYWYRQAAGRGLQLLFYSVGIGQISSEVPQNLSASRPQDRQFILSSKKLLLSDSGFYLCAWIGTGAGNTIYFGEGSWLTVV.

The gene calls are TRBV9 and TRBJ1-2; 10 bases align to TRBD1. Trimming removed 1 base from V and 8 bases from J; junction bases left unmatched: 8. The V gene's germline CDR1 is SGDLS and CDR2 YYNGEE. The CDR3 extends over 15 amino acids. The CDR3 DNA reads as TGTGCCAGCAGCGTAAGCGACAGGGGGCTAATGGGCTACACCTTC. The encoded protein is CASSVSDRGLMGYTF.

For the CDR3, the DNA is TGTGCCACCAGCAGAGATTGGAGCTCCGGAACTTGGCGCTTAAGGGGCACTGAAGCTTTCTTT. It specifies CATSRDWSSGTWRLRGTEAFF. The rearrangement uses TRBV15 and TRBJ1-1; D perhaps matches TRBD1 (5 bases). CDR3 length: 21 amino acids. Between the trimmed V and J ends, which lost 0 bases and 4 bases, there was a span of 30 bases. Germline CDR1 LNHNV, CDR2 YYDKDF (reference sequence). The variable domain in full, completed from reference TRBV15 and TRBJ1-1, reads DAMVIQNPRYQVTQFGKPVTLSCSQTLNHNVMYWYQQKSSQAPKLLFHYYDKDFNNEADTPDNFQSRRPNTSFCFLDIRSPGLGDTAMYLCATSRDWSSGTWRLRGTEAFFGQGTRLTVV.

The gene calls are TRBV7-6 and TRBJ2-7; 7 bases agree with TRBD1. V shed 5 bases, J shed 1 base, and the junction held 11 bases outside the gene matches. Germline V gene data show CDR1 as SGHVS and CDR2 as FNYEAQ. CDR3 length: 16 residues. DNA of the CDR3: TGTGCCAGCAGCGCCCAGACAGGGAAAGGTTCCTACGAGCAGTACTTC. It is translated as CASSAQTGKGSYEQYF.